The clone carrying this T cell receptor beta chain was counted ten times or more. What it recognizes is unknown. Time point defined: blood at routine non-recurrence follow-up after resection. The authors sequenced whole RNA from tumor, nontumor lung or frozen PBMC without sorting. The data stem from a study of spatial heterogeneity in lung cancer. Study background: Those follow-up PBMC samples that were available underwent sequencing, at a median interval of roughly two years following resection. The study, taken as a whole, reports: There were more appearances of ubiquitous expanded tumor TCRs in blood at resection than at follow-up.

MiXCR, applied by TCRdb to the 5' RACE reads, yields one record per CDR3 protein. Of about 120,000 distinct CDR3 sequences detected, about 12% appear once; the ten largest clones hold around 16%. V shed 1 base and J shed 4 bases, with 11 bases lying between them. Germline values: CDR1 LGHNA, CDR2 YNFKEQ. This CDR3 is 15 amino acids long. The chain links TRBV4-2 to TRBJ2-1; a weak D match, TRBD2 (7 bases). The receptor's source is a male donor with early-stage non-small cell lung cancer. The sequenced sample was PBMCs, obtained at follow-up. The DNA of the CDR3 is TGTGCCAGCAGCCAAGTACGGGGGGCGTACAATGAGCAGTTCTTC. Amino acid sequence: CASSQVRGAYNEQFF.